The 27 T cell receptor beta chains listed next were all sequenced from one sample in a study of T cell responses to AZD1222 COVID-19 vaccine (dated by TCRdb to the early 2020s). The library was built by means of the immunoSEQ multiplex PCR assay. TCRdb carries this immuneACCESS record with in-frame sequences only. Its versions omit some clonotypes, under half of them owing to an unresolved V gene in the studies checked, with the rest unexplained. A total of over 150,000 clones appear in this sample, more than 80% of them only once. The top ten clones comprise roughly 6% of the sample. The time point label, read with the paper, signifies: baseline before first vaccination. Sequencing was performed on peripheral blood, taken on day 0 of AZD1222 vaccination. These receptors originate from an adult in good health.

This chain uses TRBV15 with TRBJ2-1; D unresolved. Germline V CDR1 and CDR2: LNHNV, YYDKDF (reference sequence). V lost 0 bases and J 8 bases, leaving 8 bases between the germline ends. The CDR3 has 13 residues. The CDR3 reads CATSRDLGYEQFF. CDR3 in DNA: TGTGCCACCAGCAGAGATCTAGGGTATGAGCAGTTCTTC.

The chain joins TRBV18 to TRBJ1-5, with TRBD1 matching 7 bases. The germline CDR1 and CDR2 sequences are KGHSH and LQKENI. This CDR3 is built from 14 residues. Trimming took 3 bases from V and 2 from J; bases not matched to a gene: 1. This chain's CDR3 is CASSPTGGNQPQHF. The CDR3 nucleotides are TGTGCCAGCTCACCCACAGGGGGCAATCAGCCCCAGCATTTT.

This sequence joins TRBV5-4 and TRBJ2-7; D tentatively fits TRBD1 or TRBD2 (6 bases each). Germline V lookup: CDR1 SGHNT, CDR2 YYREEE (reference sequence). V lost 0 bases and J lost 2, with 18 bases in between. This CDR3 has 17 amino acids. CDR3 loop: CASSLGGASRSAYEQYF. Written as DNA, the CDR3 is TGTGCCAGCAGCTTGGGGGGGGCTAGTCGGAGCGCCTACGAGCAGTACTTC. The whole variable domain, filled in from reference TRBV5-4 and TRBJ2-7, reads ETGVTQSPTHLIKTRGQQVTLRCSSQSGHNTVSWYQQALGQGPQFIFQYYREEENGRGNFPPRFSGLQFPNYSSELNVNALELDDSALYLCASSLGGASRSAYEQYFGPGTRLTVT.

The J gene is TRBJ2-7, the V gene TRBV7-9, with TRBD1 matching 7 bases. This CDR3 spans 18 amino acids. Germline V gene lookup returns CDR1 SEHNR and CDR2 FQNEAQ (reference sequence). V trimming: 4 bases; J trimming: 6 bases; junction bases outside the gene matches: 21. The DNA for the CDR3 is TGTGCCAGCAGCTCGAGTAGGGGGCAAAAAGCGGAGAGTGTCGAGCAGTACTTC. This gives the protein CASSSSRGQKAESVEQYF.

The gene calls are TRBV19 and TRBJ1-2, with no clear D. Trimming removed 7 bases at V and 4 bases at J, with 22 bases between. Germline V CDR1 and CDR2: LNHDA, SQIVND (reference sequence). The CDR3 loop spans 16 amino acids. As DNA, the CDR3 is TGTGCCAGTACTCCTTCCCGTGCCTCGGGAGGCTATGGCTACACCTTC. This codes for CASTPSRASGGYGYTF. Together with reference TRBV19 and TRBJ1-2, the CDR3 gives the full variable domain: DGGITQSPKYLFRKEGQNVTLSCEQNLNHDAMYWYRQDPGQGLRLIYYSQIVNDFQKGDIAEGYSVSREKKESFPLTVTSAQKNPTAFYLCASTPSRASGGYGYTFGSGTRLTVV.

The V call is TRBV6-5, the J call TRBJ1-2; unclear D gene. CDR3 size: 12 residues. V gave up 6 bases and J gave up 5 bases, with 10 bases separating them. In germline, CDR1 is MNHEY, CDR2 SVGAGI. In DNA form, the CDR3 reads TGTGCCAGCAGGGGGTGGGGATATGGCTACACCTTC. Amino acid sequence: CASRGWGYGYTF.

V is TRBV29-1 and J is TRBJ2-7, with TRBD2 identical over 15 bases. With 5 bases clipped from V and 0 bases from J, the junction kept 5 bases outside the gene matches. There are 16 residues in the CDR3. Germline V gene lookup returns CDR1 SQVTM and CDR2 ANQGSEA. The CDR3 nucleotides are TGCAGCGTTAAAGGGACTAGCGGGGGGTTCTCCTACGAGCAGTACTTC. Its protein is CSVKGTSGGFSYEQYF.

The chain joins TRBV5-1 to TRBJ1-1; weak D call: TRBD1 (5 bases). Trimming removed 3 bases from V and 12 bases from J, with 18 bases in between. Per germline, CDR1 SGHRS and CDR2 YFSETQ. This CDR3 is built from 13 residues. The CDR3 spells CASSSQMGGEPFF. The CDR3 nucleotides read TGCGCCAGCAGCTCTCAGATGGGAGGGGAACCTTTCTTT.

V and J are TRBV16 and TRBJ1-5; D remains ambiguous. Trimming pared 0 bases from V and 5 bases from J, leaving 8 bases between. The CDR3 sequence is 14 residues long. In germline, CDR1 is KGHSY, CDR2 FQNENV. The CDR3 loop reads CASSQSGEDQPQHF. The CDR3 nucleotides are TGTGCCAGCAGCCAATCTGGGGAGGATCAGCCCCAGCATTTT.

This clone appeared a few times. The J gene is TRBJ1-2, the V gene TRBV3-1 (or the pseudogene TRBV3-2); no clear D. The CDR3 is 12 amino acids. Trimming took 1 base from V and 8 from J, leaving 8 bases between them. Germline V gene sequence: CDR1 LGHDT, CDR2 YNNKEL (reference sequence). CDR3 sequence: CASSQGGGGYTF. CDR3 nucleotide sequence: TGTGCCAGCAGCCAAGGGGGAGGCGGCTACACCTTC.

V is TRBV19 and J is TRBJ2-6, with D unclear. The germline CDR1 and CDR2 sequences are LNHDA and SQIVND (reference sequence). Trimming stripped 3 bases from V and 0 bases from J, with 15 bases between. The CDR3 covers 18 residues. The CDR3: CASSMVGSGFSGANVLTF. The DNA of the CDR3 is TGTGCCAGTAGTATGGTGGGGTCAGGTTTCTCTGGGGCCAACGTCCTGACTTTC.

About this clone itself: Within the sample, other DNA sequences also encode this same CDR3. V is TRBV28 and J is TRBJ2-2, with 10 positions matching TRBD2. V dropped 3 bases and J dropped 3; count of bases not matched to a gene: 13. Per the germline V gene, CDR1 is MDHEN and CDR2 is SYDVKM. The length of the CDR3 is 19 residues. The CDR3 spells CASSFPGPTSGRYTGELFF. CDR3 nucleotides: TGTGCCAGCAGTTTCCCGGGGCCGACTAGCGGGCGATACACCGGGGAGCTGTTTTTT.

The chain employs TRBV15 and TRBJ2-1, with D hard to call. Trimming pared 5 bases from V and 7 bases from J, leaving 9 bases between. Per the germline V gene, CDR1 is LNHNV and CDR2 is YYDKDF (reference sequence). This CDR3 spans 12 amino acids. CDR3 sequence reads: CATSDTENEQFF. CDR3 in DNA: TGTGCCACCAGCGACACGGAGAATGAGCAGTTCTTC.

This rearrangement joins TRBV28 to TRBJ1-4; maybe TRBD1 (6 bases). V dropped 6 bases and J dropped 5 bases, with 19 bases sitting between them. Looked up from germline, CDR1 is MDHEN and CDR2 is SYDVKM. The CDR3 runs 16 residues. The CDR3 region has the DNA TGTGCCAGCAGACGAAGCGGGGGGCGCGGGAATGAAAAACTGTTTTTT. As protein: CASRRSGGRGNEKLFF.

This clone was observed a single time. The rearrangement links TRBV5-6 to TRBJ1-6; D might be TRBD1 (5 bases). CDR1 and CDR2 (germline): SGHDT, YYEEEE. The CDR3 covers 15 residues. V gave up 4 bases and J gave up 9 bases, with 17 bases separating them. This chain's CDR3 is CASSRLARVGSPLHF. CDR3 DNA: TGTGCCAGCAGCCGGCTCGCCAGGGTAGGTTCACCCCTCCACTTT. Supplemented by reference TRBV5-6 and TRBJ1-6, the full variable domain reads DAGVTQSPTHLIKTRGQQVTLRCSPKSGHDTVSWYQQALGQGPQFIFQYYEEEERQRGNFPDRFSGHQFPNYSSELNVNALLLGDSALYLCASSRLARVGSPLHFGNGTRLTVT.

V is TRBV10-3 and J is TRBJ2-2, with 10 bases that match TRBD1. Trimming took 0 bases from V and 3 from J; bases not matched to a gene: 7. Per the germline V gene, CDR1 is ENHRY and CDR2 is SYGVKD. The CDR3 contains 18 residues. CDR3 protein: CAISESEGQGPYTGELFF. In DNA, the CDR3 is TGTGCCATCAGTGAGTCTGAGGGACAGGGGCCCTACACCGGGGAGCTGTTTTTT.

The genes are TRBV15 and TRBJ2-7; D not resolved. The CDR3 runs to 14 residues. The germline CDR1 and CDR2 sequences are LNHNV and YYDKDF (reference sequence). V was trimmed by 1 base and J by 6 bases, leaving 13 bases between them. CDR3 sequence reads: CATSRAPGPGEQYF. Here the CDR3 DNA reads TGTGCCACCAGCAGAGCCCCAGGTCCGGGCGAGCAGTACTTC. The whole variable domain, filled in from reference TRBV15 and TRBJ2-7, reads DAMVIQNPRYQVTQFGKPVTLSCSQTLNHNVMYWYQQKSSQAPKLLFHYYDKDFNNEADTPDNFQSRRPNTSFCFLDIRSPGLGDTAMYLCATSRAPGPGEQYFGPGTRLTVT.

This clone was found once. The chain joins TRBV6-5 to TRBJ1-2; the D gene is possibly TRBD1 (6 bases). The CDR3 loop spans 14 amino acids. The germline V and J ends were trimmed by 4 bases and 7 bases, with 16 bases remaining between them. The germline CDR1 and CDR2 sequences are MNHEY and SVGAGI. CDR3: CASSLRGGVGGYTF. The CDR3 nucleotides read TGTGCCAGCAGTTTGAGGGGGGGCGTCGGTGGCTACACCTTC.

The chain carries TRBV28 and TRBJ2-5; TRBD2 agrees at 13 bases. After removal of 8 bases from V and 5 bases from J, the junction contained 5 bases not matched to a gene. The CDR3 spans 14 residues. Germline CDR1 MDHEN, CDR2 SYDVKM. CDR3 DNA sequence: TGTGCCAGCGGAACTAGCGGGGGGGAGGAGACCCAGTACTTC. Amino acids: CASGTSGGEETQYF. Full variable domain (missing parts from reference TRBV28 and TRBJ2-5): DVKVTQSSRYLVKRTGEKVFLECVQDMDHENMFWYRQDPGLGLRLIYFSYDVKMKEKGDIPEGYSVSREKKERFSLILESASTNQTSMYLCASGTSGGEETQYFGPGTRLLVL.

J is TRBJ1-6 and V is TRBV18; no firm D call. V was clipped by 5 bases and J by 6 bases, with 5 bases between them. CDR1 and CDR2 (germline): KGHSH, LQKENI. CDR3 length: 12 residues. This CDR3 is CASSETNSPLHF. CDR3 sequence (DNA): TGTGCCAGCTCAGAGACTAATTCACCCCTCCACTTT.

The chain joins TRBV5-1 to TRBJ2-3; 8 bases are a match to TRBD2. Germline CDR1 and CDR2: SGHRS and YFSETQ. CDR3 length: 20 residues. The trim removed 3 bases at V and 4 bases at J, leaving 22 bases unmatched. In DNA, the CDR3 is TGCGCCAGCAGCTCATTTCCGTTTCTTAGGACTAGCAGGATTCCAGATACGCAGTATTTT. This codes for CASSSFPFLRTSRIPDTQYF.

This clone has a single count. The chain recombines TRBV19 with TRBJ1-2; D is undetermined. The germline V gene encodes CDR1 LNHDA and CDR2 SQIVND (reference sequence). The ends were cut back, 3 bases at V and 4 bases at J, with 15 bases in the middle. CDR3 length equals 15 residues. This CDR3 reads CASSISVGGGYGYTF. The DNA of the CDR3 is TGTGCCAGTAGTATTTCGGTTGGTGGTGGCTATGGCTACACCTTC.

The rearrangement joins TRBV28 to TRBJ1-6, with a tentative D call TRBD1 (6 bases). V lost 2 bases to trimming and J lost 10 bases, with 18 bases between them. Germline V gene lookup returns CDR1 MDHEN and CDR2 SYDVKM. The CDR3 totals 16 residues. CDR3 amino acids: CASSLGGSGGGSPLHF. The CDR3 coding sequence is TGTGCCAGCAGTTTAGGGGGCTCCGGGGGCGGGTCACCCCTCCACTTT.

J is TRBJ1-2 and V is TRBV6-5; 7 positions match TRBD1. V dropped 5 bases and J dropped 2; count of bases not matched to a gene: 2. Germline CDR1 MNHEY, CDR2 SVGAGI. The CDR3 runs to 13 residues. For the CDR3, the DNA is TGTGCCAGCAGTACACAGGGGAACTATGGCTACACCTTC. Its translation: CASSTQGNYGYTF.

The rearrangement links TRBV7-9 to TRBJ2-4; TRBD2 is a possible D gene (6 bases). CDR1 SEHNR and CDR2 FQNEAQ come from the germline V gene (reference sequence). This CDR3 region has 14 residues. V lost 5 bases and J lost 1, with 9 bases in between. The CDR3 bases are TGTGCCAGCAGCCCGGGGGTCGCCAAAAACATTCAGTACTTC. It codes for CASSPGVAKNIQYF.

The CDR3 DNA reads TGTGCCAGCAGTTCCCCGGAAAAACTGTTTTTT. Translation gives CASSSPEKLFF. The V and J genes are TRBV28 and TRBJ1-4; D remains ambiguous. V was trimmed by 4 bases and J by 8 bases, leaving 5 bases between them. The germline V gene encodes CDR1 MDHEN and CDR2 SYDVKM. The CDR3 covers 11 residues.

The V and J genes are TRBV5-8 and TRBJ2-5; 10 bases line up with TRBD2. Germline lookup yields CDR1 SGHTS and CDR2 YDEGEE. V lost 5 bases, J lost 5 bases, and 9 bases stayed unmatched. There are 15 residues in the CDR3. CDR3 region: CASRPSGSGDETQYF. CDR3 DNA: TGTGCCAGCAGACCTAGCGGGAGTGGAGATGAGACCCAGTACTTC.